Following are 30 T cell receptor beta chains from one sample sequenced in a study of OX40 agonist ivuxolimab in advanced cancers. Produced via immunoSEQ multiplex PCR; TCRdb's table is partial and in-frame only. The sample lists approximately 77,000 clones; around 85% were seen once. The sample was CD4+ or CD8+ T cells sorted from blood, taken in a trial of the OX40 agonist ivuxolimab. The receptors were gathered from an adult with an advanced solid tumor such as melanoma, head and neck, liver or kidney cancer.

The CDR3 is CASSLTGGTNEKLFF. The CDR3 coding sequence is TGTGCCAGCAGCTTAACAGGGGGTACTAATGAAAAACTGTTTTTT. The chain recombines TRBV11-2 with TRBJ1-4; the match to TRBD1 covers 8 bases. V lost 2 bases, J lost 2 bases, and 1 base stayed unmatched. CDR1 and CDR2 from the germline V gene are SGHAT and FQNNGV. This CDR3 is built from 15 residues. The complete variable domain, with remaining parts taken from reference TRBV11-2 and TRBJ1-4, reads EAGVAQSPRYKIIEKRQSVAFWCNPISGHATLYWYQQILGQGPKLLIQFQNNGVVDDSQLPKDRFSAERLKGVDSTLKIQPAKLEDSAVYLCASSLTGGTNEKLFFGSGTQLSVL.

The chain has TRBV7-9 and TRBJ2-7; TRBD1 matches at 9 bases. CDR1 and CDR2 (germline): SEHNR, FQNEAQ (reference sequence). Trimming cost V 4 bases and J 5 bases; bases outside gene matches: 9. CDR3 length: 15 amino acids. The CDR3 sequence is CASSWTGTGYHEQYF. In DNA, the CDR3 is TGTGCCAGCAGCTGGACCGGGACAGGGTACCACGAGCAGTACTTC.

The V gene is TRBV19, the J gene TRBJ2-5; no definite D call. CDR3 length equals 14 residues. Germline CDR1 and CDR2: LNHDA and SQIVND (reference sequence). Trimming took off 5 bases at V and 7 bases at J, with 17 bases between the two ends. CDR3 coding DNA: TGTGCCAGTAGTCCCCAAACAGAGTTCTTGACCCAGTACTTC. Its protein is CASSPQTEFLTQYF.

The chain employs TRBV27 and TRBJ2-4; the match to TRBD2 covers 14 bases. The CDR3 covers 20 residues. CDR1 MNHEY and CDR2 SMNVEV come from the germline V gene (reference sequence). Losses at the gene ends were 5 bases for V and 1 base for J; bases not matched to a gene: 13. The CDR3 sequence is CASSPQGLAGAGRAKNIQYF. DNA of the CDR3: TGTGCCAGCAGTCCTCAGGGACTAGCGGGAGCGGGTCGTGCCAAAAACATTCAGTACTTC.

The V gene is TRBV5-1, the J gene TRBJ1-5; no definite D call. This CDR3 contains 15 residues. V dropped 1 base and J dropped 4 bases, with 12 bases sitting between them. Germline V gene data show CDR1 as SGHRS and CDR2 as YFSETQ. The CDR3 here is CASSLSGDPNQPQHF. CDR3 sequence (DNA): TGCGCCAGCAGCTTGAGTGGGGATCCGAATCAGCCCCAGCATTTT.

The chain employs TRBV28 and TRBJ2-3; 11 bases agree with TRBD2. The CDR3 totals 17 residues. Germline-derived CDR1 and CDR2 are MDHEN and SYDVKM. Germline trimming cut 2 bases from V and 5 bases from J; bases unmatched to any gene: 9. CDR3 nucleotide sequence: TGTGCCAGCAGTTTACCCTTACTAGCGGGAGTGATAGATACGCAGTATTTT. Protein product: CASSLPLLAGVIDTQYF.

This clone occurred a few times. The genes are TRBV19 and TRBJ2-6; possible D gene TRBD2, 6 bases. The CDR3 has 16 amino acids. CDR1 LNHDA and CDR2 SQIVND come from the germline V gene (reference sequence). V lost 7 bases, J lost 0 bases, and 13 bases lay in between. CDR3 sequence: CASTRAGSSGANVLTF. The CDR3 bases are TGTGCCAGTACTAGGGCGGGGAGCTCTGGGGCCAACGTCCTGACTTTC. The full variable domain, rest sourced from reference TRBV19 and TRBJ2-6, is DGGITQSPKYLFRKEGQNVTLSCEQNLNHDAMYWYRQDPGQGLRLIYYSQIVNDFQKGDIAEGYSVSREKKESFPLTVTSAQKNPTAFYLCASTRAGSSGANVLTFGAGSRLTVL.

The rearrangement uses TRBV7-2 and TRBJ2-7; D is perhaps TRBD2 (6 bases). Germline lookup yields CDR1 SGHTA and CDR2 FQGNSA. Trimming shortened V by 1 base and J by 2 bases, and 15 bases separated the two germline ends. CDR3 length: 16 amino acids. The CDR3 reads CASSLDRLALTYEQYF. In DNA form, the CDR3 reads TGTGCCAGCAGCTTAGATCGGCTAGCGCTCACCTACGAGCAGTACTTC.

The V and J genes are TRBV7-9 and TRBJ2-2; 14 nucleotides match TRBD2. Germline lookup yields CDR1 SEHNR and CDR2 FQNEAQ (reference sequence). There are 19 residues in the CDR3. The ends lost 5 bases at V and 4 bases at J; junction bases unmatched: 12. The CDR3 loop reads CASSIRLAGGLGRTGELFF. The CDR3 DNA sequence: TGTGCCAGCAGCATAAGACTAGCGGGGGGGCTTGGACGCACCGGGGAGCTGTTTTTT. Complete variable domain (other parts from reference TRBV7-9 and TRBJ2-2): DTGVSQNPRHKITKRGQNVTFRCDPISEHNRLYWYRQTLGQGPEFLTYFQNEAQLEKSRLLSDRFSAERPKGSFSTLEIQRTEQGDSAMYLCASSIRLAGGLGRTGELFFGEGSRLTVL.

The chain employs TRBV18 and TRBJ2-7; D is uncertain. CDR1 KGHSH and CDR2 LQKENI come from the germline V gene. The V end lost 5 bases, the J end lost 3 bases, and 5 bases lay between the germline ends. The CDR3 covers 11 residues. CDR3 nucleotides: TGTGCCAGCTCAAAAGACTACGAGCAGTACTTC. This sequence encodes CASSKDYEQYF. Full variable domain (rest looked up from reference TRBV18 and TRBJ2-7): NAGVMQNPRHLVRRRGQEARLRCSPMKGHSHVYWYRQLPEEGLKFMVYLQKENIIDESGMPKERFSAEFPKEGPSILRIQQVVRGDSAAYFCASSKDYEQYFGPGTRLTVT.

This clone appeared once. The chain uses TRBV21-1 and TRBJ1-1. TRBV21-1 is designated a pseudogene. This CDR3 has 15 amino acids. DNA for the CDR3: TGTGCCAGCAGCAATCAACTAGGGTGGGTGGCTGAAGCTTTCTTT. Its protein is CASSNQLGWVAEAFF.

The J gene is TRBJ1-1, the V gene TRBV18; TRBD1 is a possible D gene (6 bases). CDR1 is KGHSH and CDR2 is LQKENI in the germline V gene. The CDR3 has 14 amino acids. Trimming stripped 3 bases from V and 10 bases from J, with 18 bases between. The CDR3 is CASSPESTGSRAFF. In DNA form, the CDR3 reads TGTGCCAGCTCACCGGAGTCGACAGGCTCCAGAGCTTTCTTT.

The chain combines TRBV5-4 with TRBJ2-5; no clear D. The CDR3 spans 14 residues. V was trimmed by 0 bases and J by 4 bases, leaving 10 bases between them. The V gene's germline CDR1 is SGHNT and CDR2 YYREEE (reference sequence). The CDR3 coding sequence is TGTGCCAGCAGCTTGGCCAGGAGTCGAGAGACCCAGTACTTC. This codes for CASSLARSRETQYF.

V usage is TRBV14 and J usage is TRBJ1-6; possibly TRBD1 for D (5 bases). V was cut by 3 bases and J by 6 bases, with 9 bases left in between. From germline, CDR1 is SGHDN and CDR2 FVKESK. The CDR3 is 14 residues long. DNA of the CDR3: TGTGCCAGCAGCCAGGGACGCCTTAATTCACCCCTCCACTTT. Translation: CASSQGRLNSPLHF. The entire variable domain, with the rest obtained from reference TRBV14 and TRBJ1-6, is as follows: EAGVTQFPSHSVIEKGQTVTLRCDPISGHDNLYWYRRVMGKEIKFLLHFVKESKQDESGMPNNRFLAERTGGTYSTLKVQPAELEDSGVYFCASSQGRLNSPLHFGNGTRLTVT.

This chain connects TRBV7-3 to TRBJ2-1; 15 bases match TRBD2. V was pared by 4 bases and J by 10 bases, with 2 bases of the junction left unmatched. The CDR3 runs 14 residues. Germline assignment: CDR1 SGHTA and CDR2 FQGTGA. In DNA form, the CDR3 reads TGTGCCAGCAGCTCTGGGACTAGCGGGAGGGAGCAGTTCTTC. Translation: CASSSGTSGREQFF.

The chain uses TRBV14 and TRBJ1-2; perhaps TRBD1 as D (6 bases). Between the trimmed V and J ends, which lost 6 bases and 4 bases, there was a span of 12 bases. Germline V gives CDR1 SGHDN, CDR2 FVKESK. This CDR3 is built from 13 residues. The CDR3 sequence is CASRQTGIYGYTF. CDR3 bases: TGTGCCAGCAGGCAAACAGGGATCTATGGCTACACCTTC. Based on the CDR3 plus reference TRBV14 and TRBJ1-2, the full variable domain is EAGVTQFPSHSVIEKGQTVTLRCDPISGHDNLYWYRRVMGKEIKFLLHFVKESKQDESGMPNNRFLAERTGGTYSTLKVQPAELEDSGVYFCASRQTGIYGYTFGSGTRLTVV.

The chain uses TRBV7-9 and TRBJ1-1; possible D gene TRBD1, 6 bases. Germline CDR1 reads SEHNR; CDR2 reads FQNEAQ (reference sequence). The length of the CDR3 is 18 residues. Trimming took off 1 base at V and 3 bases at J, with 21 bases between the two ends. The CDR3 reads CASSLGRGGASEDTEAFF. In nucleotides, the CDR3 is TGTGCCAGCAGCTTAGGTAGGGGGGGCGCATCCGAAGACACTGAAGCTTTCTTT.

The table lists this clone with a count of one. The chain is built from TRBV5-1 and TRBJ2-7; no firm D call. The CDR3 length is 14 residues. Trimming shortened V by 0 bases and J by 1 base, and 8 bases separated the two germline ends. Per germline, CDR1 SGHRS and CDR2 YFSETQ. The CDR3 loop reads CASSLGRASYEQYF. Here the CDR3 DNA reads TGCGCCAGCAGCTTGGGACGGGCATCCTACGAGCAGTACTTC.

The chain joins TRBV30 to TRBJ1-6; 7 bases match TRBD1. J was trimmed by 10 bases and V by 3 bases; bases with no gene match: 6. The CDR3 spans 13 residues. The germline CDR1 and CDR2 sequences are GTSNPN and SVGIG (reference sequence). This chain's CDR3 is CAWRRQGESPLHF. The DNA for the CDR3 is TGTGCCTGGAGGAGACAGGGAGAGTCACCCCTCCACTTT.

J is TRBJ1-2 and V is TRBV30; 7 bases align to TRBD1. V lost 5 bases to trimming and J lost 1 base; unmatched junction nucleotides: 4. CDR1 and CDR2 (germline): GTSNPN, SVGIG (reference sequence). The CDR3 has 13 residues. This CDR3 is CAWQGVGNYGYTF. The DNA for the CDR3 is TGTGCCTGGCAGGGGGTTGGTAACTATGGCTACACCTTC.

The chain has TRBV7-8 and TRBJ2-3; D unclear. CDR1 and CDR2 (germline): SGHVS, FQNEAQ. V was trimmed by 0 bases and J by 2 bases, leaving 12 bases between them. The CDR3 consists of 16 residues. CDR3 nucleotide sequence: TGTGCCAGCAGCTTAGCCCCGATCCCCGTCACAGATACGCAGTATTTT. Protein product: CASSLAPIPVTDTQYF.

The chain uses TRBV27 and TRBJ2-5, with no clear D. CDR3 length: 11 residues. Trimming left V 4 bases short and J 5 bases short, with 5 bases between. Germline lookup yields CDR1 MNHEY and CDR2 SMNVEV (reference sequence). CDR3 residues: CASSSRETQYF. For the CDR3, the DNA is TGTGCCAGCAGTTCTCGGGAGACCCAGTACTTC.

The chain is built from TRBV18 and TRBJ2-5; no firm D call. Germline V CDR1 and CDR2: KGHSH, LQKENI. The CDR3 runs 13 residues. With 0 bases removed from V and 5 bases from J, the gap between germline ends came to 7 bases. This CDR3 reads CASSPPYEETQYF. The CDR3, as DNA: TGTGCCAGCTCACCACCGTACGAGGAGACCCAGTACTTC.

The chain recombines TRBV6-6 with TRBJ1-6; possibly TRBD1 for D (5 bases). V was clipped by 10 bases and J by 10 bases, with 20 bases between them. The V gene's germline CDR1 is MNHNY and CDR2 SVGAGI (reference sequence). This CDR3 contains 14 residues. The CDR3 region is CATNAGGGNSPLHF. CDR3 DNA: TGTGCCACCAATGCGGGGGGAGGGAACTCACCCCTCCACTTT.

This clone was counted only a few times. CDR3 protein: CASSTDTDTQYF. As DNA, the CDR3 is TGTGCCAGCAGTACTGACACAGATACGCAGTATTTT. The rearrangement joins TRBV5-4 to TRBJ2-3; D not resolved. Germline assignment: CDR1 SGHNT and CDR2 YYREEE (reference sequence). The CDR3 loop spans 12 amino acids. V gave up 5 bases and J gave up 2 bases, with 6 bases separating them.

The V call is TRBV29-1, the J call TRBJ1-5; tentative D call: TRBD1 (5 bases). Germline V gene sequence: CDR1 SQVTM, CDR2 ANQGSEA. The CDR3 length is 12 residues. The V end was cut by 4 bases, the J end by 4 bases, with 8 bases between. Here the CDR3 reads CSVAWGNQPQHF. The DNA of the CDR3 is TGCAGCGTTGCGTGGGGGAATCAGCCCCAGCATTTT.

This chain connects TRBV5-6 to TRBJ2-5; D gene uncertain. Germline assignment: CDR1 SGHDT and CDR2 YYEEEE. CDR3 length equals 13 residues. Trimming shortened V by 0 bases and J by 7 bases, and 10 bases separated the two germline ends. DNA of the CDR3: TGTGCCAGCAGCTTGGGAGGACCCCCGACCCAGTACTTC. It specifies CASSLGGPPTQYF.

V usage is TRBV30 and J usage is TRBJ1-3; D ambiguous. This CDR3 spans 17 amino acids. Germline values: CDR1 GTSNPN, CDR2 SVGIG (reference sequence). Trimming took off 2 bases at V and 2 bases at J, with 19 bases between the two ends. The CDR3 nucleotides are TGTGCCTGGAGTCTCTTCCCCGGCCAGCTTACTGGAAACACCATATATTTT. Residues: CAWSLFPGQLTGNTIYF. Using reference TRBV30 and TRBJ1-3 for the parts outside the CDR3, the full variable domain is SQTIHQWPATLVQPVGSPLSLECTVEGTSNPNLYWYRQAAGRGLQLLFYSVGIGQISSEVPQNLSASRPQDRQFILSSKKLLLSDSGFYLCAWSLFPGQLTGNTIYFGEGSWLTVV.

The chain employs TRBV7-9 and TRBJ2-1, with 11 bases aligning to TRBD1. The CDR3 has 13 residues. The germline V gene has CDR1 SEHNR and CDR2 FQNEAQ (reference sequence). After removal of 10 bases from V and 9 bases from J, the junction contained 8 bases not matched to a gene. CDR3 DNA: TGTGCCAACCAGGGACAGGGGGTGGGTGAGCAGTTCTTC. It yields the protein CANQGQGVGEQFF.

The count of this clone is one. The chain recombines TRBV30 with TRBJ1-2, with a weak D call TRBD1 (5 bases). V was cut by 7 bases and J by 4 bases, with 28 bases left in between. The CDR3 covers 17 residues. Germline V gives CDR1 GTSNPN, CDR2 SVGIG (reference sequence). CDR3 coding DNA: TGTGCCTTCCTAGGGGCTCAAAACAGGAACCGATTCTATGGCTACACCTTC. This encodes CAFLGAQNRNRFYGYTF.